The 27 T cell receptor beta chains below come from one sample, sequenced in a study of CD4+ T cells in melanoma. Sequencing used immunoSEQ multiplex PCR; TCRdb keeps in-frame clones, though not all of them. The sample has about 110,000 clones; about 90% are singletons. Source material: peripheral blood. These receptors came from a human donor with melanoma.

The chain recombines TRBV2 with TRBJ2-2; 7 positions agree with TRBD2. This CDR3 is built from 15 residues. Germline trimming cut 5 bases from V and 1 base from J; bases unmatched to any gene: 4. The germline V gene has CDR1 SNHLY and CDR2 FYNNEI. The CDR3 region has the DNA TGTGCCAGCAGTCGGACGGGAGGGAACACCGGGGAGCTGTTTTTT. This translates into CASSRTGGNTGELFF.

The chain uses TRBV5-4 and TRBJ2-2, with D perhaps matching TRBD1 (5 bases). Per germline, CDR1 SGHNT and CDR2 YYREEE (reference sequence). This CDR3 is 15 amino acids long. Deletions cut 4 bases from V and 2 bases from J, with 12 bases between. CDR3 in DNA: TGTGCCAGCAGCGGTGGGCAGGGCAACACCGGGGAGCTGTTTTTT. It translates to CASSGGQGNTGELFF.

The sample holds one count of this clone. This rearrangement joins TRBV18 to TRBJ2-2; D is possibly TRBD2 (7 bases). This CDR3 is built from 16 residues. Trimming shortened V by 2 bases and J by 1 base, and 11 bases separated the two germline ends. CDR1 is KGHSH and CDR2 is LQKENI in the germline V gene. The CDR3 protein is CASSPSGTLNTGELFF. In DNA form, the CDR3 reads TGTGCCAGCTCACCAAGCGGGACACTGAACACCGGGGAGCTGTTTTTT.

In nucleotides, the CDR3 is TGTGCCAGCAGCTTAAAGGGGGAACACACTGAAGCTTTCTTT. It encodes CASSLKGEHTEAFF. The chain combines TRBV7-3 with TRBJ1-1, with D possibly matching TRBD1 (6 bases). In germline, CDR1 is SGHTA, CDR2 FQGTGA. The V gene lost 1 base and the J gene lost 3 bases, with 9 bases spanning the gap. The CDR3 loop spans 14 amino acids.

This chain links TRBV6-1 with TRBJ2-3, with 9 bases fitting TRBD2. V shed 6 bases and J 1 base; nucleotides not matched to a gene: 2. The length of the CDR3 is 14 residues. Germline V gene sequence: CDR1 MNHNS, CDR2 SASEGT. The CDR3 DNA sequence: TGTGCCAGCAGGGCTAGCGGGGGCACAGATACGCAGTATTTT. Translating it yields CASRASGGTDTQYF.

This chain uses TRBV5-4 with TRBJ1-2; D uncertain. The CDR3 has 14 residues. Germline assignment: CDR1 SGHNT and CDR2 YYREEE (reference sequence). The V and J ends lost 4 bases and 8 bases respectively, with 18 bases between them. CDR3 bases: TGTGCCAGCAGCCGGGAGGGCTACGCCCTAGGCTACACCTTC. This codes for CASSREGYALGYTF.

The chain uses TRBV2 and TRBJ2-2; D perhaps matches TRBD1 (5 bases). Germline V CDR1 and CDR2: SNHLY, FYNNEI. V lost 2 bases, J lost 5 bases, and 9 bases lay in between. The CDR3 runs 14 residues. The CDR3 region is CASSEIRGTGELFF. DNA of the CDR3: TGTGCCAGCAGTGAAATAAGGGGAACCGGGGAGCTGTTTTTT.

The chain recombines TRBV7-9 with TRBJ2-1; 10 nucleotides match TRBD2. V trimming: 4 bases; J trimming: 4 bases; junction bases outside the gene matches: 4. Looked up from germline, CDR1 is SEHNR and CDR2 is FQNEAQ (reference sequence). The CDR3 has 15 amino acids. The DNA for the CDR3 is TGTGCCAGCAGCTCCCCTAGCGGGAGTTACAATGAGCAGTTCTTC. It encodes CASSSPSGSYNEQFF.

The chain links TRBV28 to TRBJ1-5, with TRBD1 matching 7 bases. This CDR3 is built from 12 residues. Germline CDR1 is MDHEN and CDR2 is SYDVKM. The trim removed 5 bases at V and 7 bases at J, leaving 2 bases unmatched. CDR3 loop: CASSEQGQPQHF. In DNA form, the CDR3 reads TGTGCCAGCAGTGAACAGGGGCAGCCCCAGCATTTT.

This clone was seen a handful of times. The chain couples TRBV6-1 to TRBJ1-1; D unresolved. This CDR3 is 14 amino acids long. Between the trimmed V and J ends, which lost 4 bases and 5 bases, there was a span of 14 bases. CDR1 is MNHNS and CDR2 is SASEGT in the germline V gene. CDR3 loop: CASSVRQLGTEAFF. CDR3 bases: TGTGCCAGCAGTGTTCGGCAATTGGGGACTGAAGCTTTCTTT.

This chain links TRBV28 with TRBJ1-1; 8 bases map to TRBD1. The CDR3 covers 15 residues. Losses at the gene ends were 6 bases for V and 1 base for J; bases not matched to a gene: 7. Germline CDR1 MDHEN, CDR2 SYDVKM. CDR3 loop: CASSIPGQANTEAFF. The CDR3 nucleotides read TGTGCCAGCAGCATACCGGGACAGGCGAACACTGAAGCTTTCTTT.

In DNA form, the CDR3 reads TGCGCCAGCAGCCCGGGCGGCCCTTTCCCCCAGTACTTC. It encodes CASSPGGPFPQYF. The J gene is TRBJ2-5, the V gene TRBV5-1; D is unclear. The CDR3 contains 13 residues. The germline V gene has CDR1 SGHRS and CDR2 YFSETQ. The V end was cut by 4 bases, the J end by 9 bases, with 16 bases between. Supplemented by reference TRBV5-1 and TRBJ2-5, the full variable domain reads KAGVTQTPRYLIKTRGQQVTLSCSPISGHRSVSWYQQTPGQGLQFLFEYFSETQRNKGNFPGRFSGRQFSNSRSEMNVSTLELGDSALYLCASSPGGPFPQYFGPGTRLLVL.

This clone was detected once. V and J are TRBV19 and TRBJ1-3; D not resolved. The germline CDR1 and CDR2 sequences are LNHDA and SQIVND (reference sequence). With 6 bases removed from V and 3 bases from J, the gap between germline ends came to 6 bases. This CDR3 spans 12 amino acids. CDR3 DNA: TGTGCCAGTAGGGACCTTGGAAACACCATATATTTT. Its translation is CASRDLGNTIYF.

The genes are TRBV9 and TRBJ2-3, with a possible D match to TRBD1 (6 bases). Germline lookup yields CDR1 SGDLS and CDR2 YYNGEE. This CDR3 contains 12 residues. Trimming left V 4 bases short and J 5 bases short, with 8 bases between. The CDR3 DNA sequence: TGTGCCAGCAGCCAACAGGGAGATACGCAGTATTTT. Encoded protein: CASSQQGDTQYF.

The chain recombines TRBV10-3 with TRBJ2-2; TRBD1 matches at 7 bases. CDR1 is ENHRY and CDR2 is SYGVKD in the germline V gene. V was clipped by 6 bases and J by 2 bases; unmatched bases: 3. CDR3 length equals 14 residues. Here the CDR3 reads CAIRQGLNTGELFF. The DNA for the CDR3 is TGTGCCATCAGACAGGGGCTTAACACCGGGGAGCTGTTTTTT.

The chain combines TRBV19 with TRBJ1-2; D is unresolved. The V end was cut by 1 base, the J end by 8 bases, with 11 bases between. This CDR3 is built from 13 residues. Germline V gene lookup returns CDR1 LNHDA and CDR2 SQIVND (reference sequence). The CDR3 spells CASSIGLLPGYTF. In DNA, the CDR3 is TGTGCCAGTAGTATAGGCCTTCTTCCGGGCTACACCTTC.

This clone was seen once. CDR3 DNA: TGCGCCAGCAGCCGACGGACTAGCGGGAGCTCCTACAATGAGCAGTTCTTC. This translates into CASSRRTSGSSYNEQFF. The V call is TRBV4-1, the J call TRBJ2-1, with 13 bases lining up with TRBD2. CDR1 is MGHRA and CDR2 is YSYEKL in the germline V gene. The V segment lost 4 bases and the J segment 0 bases; nucleotides outside the gene matches: 3. The CDR3 has 17 residues.

This chain joins TRBV9 and TRBJ2-7, with TRBD2 matching 7 bases. This CDR3 contains 16 residues. Trimming removed 3 bases from V and 5 bases from J; junction bases left unmatched: 14. Germline V gene sequence: CDR1 SGDLS, CDR2 YYNGEE. The chain's CDR3 is CASSASGGWVGHEQYF. CDR3 nucleotides: TGTGCCAGCAGCGCTTCGGGGGGATGGGTGGGCCACGAGCAGTACTTC.

The V call is TRBV2, the J call TRBJ1-5; D perhaps matches TRBD1 (6 bases). Germline V lookup: CDR1 SNHLY, CDR2 FYNNEI. The ends were cut back, 5 bases at V and 7 bases at J, with 15 bases in the middle. This CDR3 region has 14 residues. CDR3 residues: CASSFGQTQQPQHF. CDR3 sequence (DNA): TGTGCCAGCAGTTTCGGACAGACTCAACAGCCCCAGCATTTT.

In DNA, the CDR3 is TGTGCCAGCAGTTACCCCCGGCGGGAGGTCCGCACCGGGGAGCTGTTTTTT. Its translation is CASSYPRREVRTGELFF. This chain uses TRBV6-7 with TRBJ2-2; 8 bases map to TRBD2. TRBV6-7 is designated an ORF whose function remains uncertain. The trim removed 2 bases at V and 4 bases at J, leaving 9 bases unmatched. The CDR3 extends over 17 amino acids.

The chain is built from TRBV27 and TRBJ2-7; D is undetermined. Germline assignment: CDR1 MNHEY and CDR2 SMNVEV (reference sequence). Trimming took 3 bases from V and 2 from J, leaving 11 bases between them. This CDR3 comprises 14 residues. CDR3 sequence (DNA): TGTGCCAGCAGTTTTGTAGACCCCGCCTACGAGCAGTACTTC. Translation: CASSFVDPAYEQYF.

The gene calls are TRBV5-8 and TRBJ2-7; D remains ambiguous. Germline lookup yields CDR1 SGHTS and CDR2 YDEGEE. The CDR3 length is 11 residues. Trimming took off 3 bases at V and 4 bases at J, with 5 bases between the two ends. The CDR3 bases are TGTGCCAGCAGCTCTGCGTACGAGCAGTACTTC. Translating it yields CASSSAYEQYF. Full variable domain (outside the CDR3, taken from reference TRBV5-8 and TRBJ2-7): EAGVTQSPTHLIKTRGQQATLRCSPISGHTSVYWYQQALGLGLQFLLWYDEGEERNRGNFPPRFSGRQFPNYSSELNVNALELEDSALYLCASSSAYEQYFGPGTRLTVT.

The V call is TRBV7-2, the J call TRBJ1-4; 8 bases align to TRBD1. Germline-derived CDR1 and CDR2 are SGHTA and FQGNSA. The CDR3 loop spans 15 amino acids. The trim removed 1 base at V and 6 bases at J, leaving 4 bases unmatched. The CDR3 DNA is TGTGCCAGCAGCTTAGGGGGACAGGAGGATGAAAAACTGTTTTTT. Translated, it gives CASSLGGQEDEKLFF.

The rearrangement uses TRBV7-3 and TRBJ2-1, with D hard to call. The CDR3 has 13 amino acids. Germline V lookup: CDR1 SGHTA, CDR2 FQGTGA. V was shortened by 5 bases and J by 6 bases, with 11 bases between the two germline ends. Here the CDR3 reads CASSNDPGNEQFF. The DNA for the CDR3 is TGTGCCAGCAGCAACGACCCGGGCAATGAGCAGTTCTTC.

The chain links TRBV27 to TRBJ2-2, with D maybe TRBD1 (6 bases). The CDR3 is made up of 13 amino acids. With 6 bases removed from V and 8 bases from J, the gap between germline ends came to 13 bases. Germline V lookup: CDR1 MNHEY, CDR2 SMNVEV (reference sequence). CDR3 amino acids: CASSIGGLGELFF. The CDR3 region has the DNA TGTGCCAGCAGCATAGGGGGTTTGGGGGAGCTGTTTTTT.

The V gene is TRBV30, the J gene TRBJ2-5, with 12 bases matching TRBD2. V trimming: 0 bases; J trimming: 1 base; junction bases outside the gene matches: 9. Germline V gene lookup returns CDR1 GTSNPN and CDR2 SVGIG (reference sequence). CDR3 length equals 18 residues. This CDR3 is CAWSVSGLAGGIQETQYF. The CDR3 DNA follows: TGTGCCTGGAGTGTAAGCGGGCTAGCGGGGGGGATCCAAGAGACCCAGTACTTC.

The chain links TRBV30 to TRBJ2-1, with 7 bases aligning to TRBD2. The CDR3 contains 15 residues. V was clipped by 0 bases and J by 4 bases; unmatched bases: 6. Germline V gene lookup returns CDR1 GTSNPN and CDR2 SVGIG (reference sequence). CDR3 DNA: TGTGCCTGGAGTGTACGGGCTAGCGGATACAATGAGCAGTTCTTC. Translated: CAWSVRASGYNEQFF.